A single sample gave rise to the 19 T cell receptor beta chains below, sequenced in a study of response to subunit inactivated influenza vaccine. Via MiXCR, TCRdb re-called the RT-PCR reads, giving one row per CDR3 protein. The profile covers 650,000 to 800,000 distinct CDR3 sequences, with about 14% appearing a single time and 6% to 8% taken by the ten largest. The material sequenced was PBMCs from blood, taken less than 15 days before vaccination. All receptors come from a man between 50 and 59 years old who received an inactivated influenza vaccine.

This clonotype has more than one count but fewer than ten. This chain connects TRBV29-1 to TRBJ2-7; 16 positions agree with TRBD2. Germline V lookup: CDR1 SQVTM, CDR2 ANQGSEA. V gave up 6 bases and J gave up 2 bases; unmatched junction bases: 4. This CDR3 has 15 residues. As DNA, the CDR3 is TGCAGCGTCGCCGGGACTAGCGGGAGGGCCTACGAGCAGTACTTC. Its protein is CSVAGTSGRAYEQYF.

This clonotype appeared a few times. The chain uses TRBV27 and TRBJ2-7, with TRBD2 matching over 7 bases. Germline CDR1 is MNHEY and CDR2 is SMNVEV (reference sequence). The CDR3 contains 17 residues. With V trimmed by 6 bases and J by 3 bases, 17 bases remained unmatched. The CDR3 loop is CASSHQRPGTILYEQYF. DNA for the CDR3: TGTGCCAGCAGCCACCAGAGACCCGGGACTATACTCTACGAGCAGTACTTC.

The chain carries TRBV2 and TRBJ2-7; D possibly corresponds to TRBD1 (5 bases). Per the germline V gene, CDR1 is SNHLY and CDR2 is FYNNEI. The CDR3 length is 15 residues. The germline V and J ends were trimmed by 2 bases and 3 bases, with 14 bases remaining between them. The CDR3 bases are TGTGCCAGCAGTGAAAAACTGTCAGGGCTCTACGAGCAGTACTTC. This translates into CASSEKLSGLYEQYF.

The genes are TRBV7-8 and TRBJ2-7, with D perhaps matching TRBD1 (6 bases). V was pared by 5 bases and J by 7 bases, with 15 bases between. Germline CDR1 is SGHVS and CDR2 is FQNEAQ. CDR3 length: 13 amino acids. The CDR3 here is CASSIGTTGEQYF. CDR3 DNA sequence: TGTGCCAGCAGCATCGGGACAACGGGAGAGCAGTACTTC.

This clonotype was observed at least ten times. The chain recombines TRBV7-9 with TRBJ1-4; 10 bases map to TRBD1. Germline V lookup: CDR1 SEHNR, CDR2 FQNEAQ (reference sequence). V gave up 5 bases and J gave up 7 bases; unmatched junction bases: 4. The CDR3 extends over 14 amino acids. The CDR3 sequence is CASSRTGGREKLFF. DNA for the CDR3: TGTGCCAGCAGCCGGACAGGGGGTCGTGAAAAACTGTTTTTT.

This clonotype was recorded a few times. The chain employs TRBV6-2 or TRBV6-3 and TRBJ1-1; TRBD1 might be the D (6 bases). Germline assignment: CDR1 MNHEY and CDR2 SVGEGT. V lost 2 bases and J lost 10, with 20 bases in between. There are 15 residues in the CDR3. The CDR3 protein is CASSYDPPGELVAFF. The CDR3 region has the DNA TGTGCCAGCAGTTACGATCCCCCAGGGGAATTGGTAGCTTTCTTT.

This clonotype has a handful of counts. This sequence joins TRBV6-1 and TRBJ2-7; D not resolved. The CDR3 loop spans 13 amino acids. Germline V gene lookup returns CDR1 MNHNS and CDR2 SASEGT. Trimming removed 8 bases from V and 2 bases from J, with 13 bases in between. The CDR3 nucleotides are TGTGCCAGCCGGCGATTGGGGACCTACGAGCAGTACTTC. Protein product: CASRRLGTYEQYF.

DNA of the CDR3: TGCGCCAGCAGCTTGGAAGGCACCATGAACACTGAAGCTTTCTTT. Translated, it gives CASSLEGTMNTEAFF. The rearrangement joins TRBV5-1 to TRBJ1-1; D is undetermined. CDR1 SGHRS and CDR2 YFSETQ come from the germline V gene. CDR3 size: 15 residues. Trimming left V 0 bases short and J 0 bases short, with 9 bases between.

This chain connects TRBV29-1 to TRBJ2-1; the match to TRBD1 covers 10 bases. V lost 8 bases to trimming and J lost 7 bases; unmatched junction nucleotides: 11. This CDR3 has 14 amino acids. The germline gives CDR1 SQVTM, CDR2 ANQGSEA. The CDR3 DNA follows: TGCAGCCTTGGGGGCGGGACAGGGGTAAATGAGCAGTTCTTC. This sequence encodes CSLGGGTGVNEQFF.

This clonotype was detected a few times. The chain joins TRBV18 to TRBJ2-1; 9 bases line up with TRBD1. The germline V gene has CDR1 KGHSH and CDR2 LQKENI. Trimming took 1 base from V and 9 from J; bases not matched to a gene: 7. The CDR3 contains 15 residues. CDR3 region: CASSPLKQGAGEQFF. In nucleotides, the CDR3 is TGTGCCAGCTCACCACTAAAACAGGGGGCTGGTGAGCAGTTCTTC.

This clonotype was picked up a small number of times. CDR3: CASSRQGYGGELFF. DNA for the CDR3: TGTGCCAGCAGTCGCCAGGGTTACGGCGGGGAGCTGTTTTTT. This chain connects TRBV3-1 to TRBJ2-2; maybe TRBD1 (5 bases). Per germline, CDR1 LGHDT and CDR2 YNNKEL (reference sequence). V lost 6 bases and J 7 bases, leaving 15 bases between the germline ends. The CDR3 is made up of 14 amino acids.

The V gene is TRBV15, the J gene TRBJ2-7; D may be TRBD1 (5 bases). Trimming took 4 bases from V and 5 from J, leaving 15 bases between them. The germline V gene encodes CDR1 LNHNV and CDR2 YYDKDF (reference sequence). The CDR3 runs to 14 residues. The CDR3 is CATSTGRDAHEQYF. The CDR3 DNA reads TGTGCCACCAGCACCGGCAGGGATGCGCACGAGCAGTACTTC.

The rearrangement uses TRBV4-1 and TRBJ2-3, with 11 bases aligning to TRBD2. The CDR3 has 16 amino acids. The J segment lost 5 bases and the V segment lost 3 bases, leaving 7 bases of the junction unmatched. Looked up from germline, CDR1 is MGHRA and CDR2 is YSYEKL. The CDR3 DNA follows: TGCGCCAGCAGCCAGGCCCTAGCGGGGGGAGAAGATACGCAGTATTTT. Translated, it gives CASSQALAGGEDTQYF.

V usage is TRBV6-5 and J usage is TRBJ1-6; TRBD1 matches at 8 bases. This CDR3 has 14 residues. CDR1 is MNHEY, CDR2 SVGAGI, per germline. V was clipped by 5 bases and J by 9 bases; unmatched bases: 6. The CDR3 sequence is CASSLDRGPSPLHF. As DNA, the CDR3 is TGTGCCAGCAGTCTCGACAGGGGCCCTTCACCCCTCCACTTT.

This clonotype was recorded at least ten times. The genes are TRBV27 and TRBJ2-7, with TRBD1 matching 7 bases. V was clipped by 4 bases and J by 5 bases; unmatched bases: 2. The CDR3 sequence is 12 residues long. The germline gives CDR1 MNHEY, CDR2 SMNVEV (reference sequence). The CDR3 protein is CASSSTGNEQYF. The DNA for the CDR3 is TGTGCCAGCAGTTCGACAGGGAACGAGCAGTACTTC.

In its sample, this clonotype was seen many times. V and J are TRBV20-1 and TRBJ2-7; 12 bases fit TRBD2. Germline trimming cut 5 bases from V and 5 bases from J; bases unmatched to any gene: 7. The CDR3 loop spans 14 amino acids. The germline V gene has CDR1 DFQATT and CDR2 SNEGSKA (reference sequence). CDR3 coding DNA: TGCAGTGCTCTTACCGGACTAGCGGGAAACGAGCAGTACTTC. It yields the protein CSALTGLAGNEQYF.

This clonotype was recorded a few times. The chain's CDR3 is CASRTWDRRESNTEAFF. CDR3 nucleotides: TGTGCCAGCAGAACCTGGGACCGCAGGGAGTCAAACACTGAAGCTTTCTTT. The chain is built from TRBV11-2 and TRBJ1-1; a possible D gene is TRBD1 (5 bases). The CDR3 runs 17 residues. The V gene lost 6 bases and the J gene lost 2 bases, with 22 bases spanning the gap. Germline V CDR1 and CDR2: SGHAT, FQNNGV.

The rearrangement uses TRBV7-2 and TRBJ2-7; D assignment may be TRBD1 or TRBD2 (5 bases each). The CDR3 loop spans 12 amino acids. The V gene's germline CDR1 is SGHTA and CDR2 FQGNSA. V lost 6 bases and J 6 bases, leaving 12 bases between the germline ends. CDR3: CASRTSGPEQYF. In DNA, the CDR3 is TGTGCCAGCAGGACTTCGGGGCCCGAGCAGTACTTC.

This clonotype showed up just a few times. The V gene is TRBV20-1, the J gene TRBJ2-1; 11 bases agree with TRBD2. This CDR3 has 13 amino acids. The ends lost 5 bases at V and 13 bases at J; junction bases unmatched: 10. CDR1 is DFQATT and CDR2 is SNEGSKA in the germline V gene (reference sequence). The CDR3 here is CSAPLAGGRSQFF. As DNA, the CDR3 is TGCAGTGCTCCGCTAGCGGGGGGCCGGAGTCAGTTCTTC.